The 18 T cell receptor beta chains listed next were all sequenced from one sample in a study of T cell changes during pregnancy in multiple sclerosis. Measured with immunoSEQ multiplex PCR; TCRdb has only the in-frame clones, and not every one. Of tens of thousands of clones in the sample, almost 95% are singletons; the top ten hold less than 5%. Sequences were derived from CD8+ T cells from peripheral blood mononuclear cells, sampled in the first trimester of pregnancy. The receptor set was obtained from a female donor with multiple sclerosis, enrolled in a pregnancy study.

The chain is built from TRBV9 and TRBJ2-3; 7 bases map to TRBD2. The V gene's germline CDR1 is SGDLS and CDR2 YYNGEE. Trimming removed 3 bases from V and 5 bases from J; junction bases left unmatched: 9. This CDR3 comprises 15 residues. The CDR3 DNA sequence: TGTGCCAGCAGCGAAGCGGGACCCGGCTTAGATACGCAGTATTTT. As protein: CASSEAGPGLDTQYF.

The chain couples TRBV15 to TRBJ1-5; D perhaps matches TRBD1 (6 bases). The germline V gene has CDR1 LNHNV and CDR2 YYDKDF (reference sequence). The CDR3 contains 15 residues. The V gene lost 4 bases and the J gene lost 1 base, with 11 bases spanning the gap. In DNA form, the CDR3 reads TGTGCCACCAGCATCGACAGGTTAAGCAATCAGCCCCAGCATTTT. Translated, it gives CATSIDRLSNQPQHF.

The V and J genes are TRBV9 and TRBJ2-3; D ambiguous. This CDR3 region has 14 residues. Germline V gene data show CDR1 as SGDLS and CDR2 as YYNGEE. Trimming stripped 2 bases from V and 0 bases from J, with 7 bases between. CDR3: CASSVTQSTDTQYF. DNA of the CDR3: TGTGCCAGCAGCGTTACACAAAGCACAGATACGCAGTATTTT.

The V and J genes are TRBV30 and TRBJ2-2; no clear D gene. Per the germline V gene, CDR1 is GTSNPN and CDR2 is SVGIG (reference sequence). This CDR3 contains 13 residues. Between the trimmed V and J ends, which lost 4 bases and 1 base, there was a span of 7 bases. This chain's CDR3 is CAWIQLNTGELFF. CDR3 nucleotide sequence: TGTGCCTGGATTCAATTGAACACCGGGGAGCTGTTTTTT.

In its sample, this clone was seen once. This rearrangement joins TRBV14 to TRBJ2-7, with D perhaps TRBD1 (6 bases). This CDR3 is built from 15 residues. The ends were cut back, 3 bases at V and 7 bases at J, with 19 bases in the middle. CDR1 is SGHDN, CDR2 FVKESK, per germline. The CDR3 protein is CASSQDRIRSWEQYF. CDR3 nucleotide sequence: TGTGCCAGCAGCCAGGACAGAATCCGATCGTGGGAGCAGTACTTC.

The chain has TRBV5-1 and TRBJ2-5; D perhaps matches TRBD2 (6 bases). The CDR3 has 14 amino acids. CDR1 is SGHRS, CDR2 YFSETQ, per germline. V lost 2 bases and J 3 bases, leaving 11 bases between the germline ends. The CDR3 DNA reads TGCGCCAGCAGCTTATCGGGGGTAGAAGAGACCCAGTACTTC. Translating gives CASSLSGVEETQYF.

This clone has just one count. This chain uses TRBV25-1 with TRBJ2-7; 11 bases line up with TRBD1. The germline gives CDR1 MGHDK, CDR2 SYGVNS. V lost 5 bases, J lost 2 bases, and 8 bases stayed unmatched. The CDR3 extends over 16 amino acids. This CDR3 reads CASSSTDRGRPYEQYF. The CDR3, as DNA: TGTGCCAGCAGTTCCACGGACAGGGGGCGACCCTACGAGCAGTACTTC.

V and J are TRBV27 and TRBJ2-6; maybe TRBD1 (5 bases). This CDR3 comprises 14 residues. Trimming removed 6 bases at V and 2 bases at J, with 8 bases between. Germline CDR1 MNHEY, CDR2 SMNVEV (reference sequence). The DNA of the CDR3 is TGTGCCAGCAGGGAAGGGGCTGGGGCCAACGTCCTGACTTTC. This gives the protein CASREGAGANVLTF.

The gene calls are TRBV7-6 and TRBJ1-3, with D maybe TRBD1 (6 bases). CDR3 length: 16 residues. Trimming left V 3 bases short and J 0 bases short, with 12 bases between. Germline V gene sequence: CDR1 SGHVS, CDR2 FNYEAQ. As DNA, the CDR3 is TGTGCCAGCAGCTTTAGACAGGCACACTCTGGAAACACCATATATTTT. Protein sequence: CASSFRQAHSGNTIYF.

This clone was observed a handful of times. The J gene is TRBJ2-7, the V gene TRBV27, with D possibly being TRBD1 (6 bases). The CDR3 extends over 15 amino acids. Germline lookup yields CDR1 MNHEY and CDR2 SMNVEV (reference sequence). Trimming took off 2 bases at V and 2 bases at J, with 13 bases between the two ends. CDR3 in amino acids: CASSLGQGPTYEQYF. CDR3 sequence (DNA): TGTGCCAGCAGTTTAGGGCAGGGGCCTACCTACGAGCAGTACTTC.

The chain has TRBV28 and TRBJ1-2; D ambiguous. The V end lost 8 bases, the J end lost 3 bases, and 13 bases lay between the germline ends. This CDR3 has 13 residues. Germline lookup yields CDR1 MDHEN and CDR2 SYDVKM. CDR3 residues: CASEGSSDYGYTF. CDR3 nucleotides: TGTGCCAGCGAGGGTTCTTCGGACTATGGCTACACCTTC.

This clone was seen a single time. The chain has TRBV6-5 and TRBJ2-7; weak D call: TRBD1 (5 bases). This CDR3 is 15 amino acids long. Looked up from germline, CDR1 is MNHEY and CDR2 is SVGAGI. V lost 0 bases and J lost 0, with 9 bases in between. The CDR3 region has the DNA TGTGCCAGCAGTTACTCGGAAGACAGCTCCTACGAGCAGTACTTC. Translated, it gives CASSYSEDSSYEQYF.

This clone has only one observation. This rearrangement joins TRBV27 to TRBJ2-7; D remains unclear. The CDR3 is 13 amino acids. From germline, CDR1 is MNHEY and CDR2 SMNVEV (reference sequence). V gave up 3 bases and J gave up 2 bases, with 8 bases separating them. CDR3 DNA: TGTGCCAGCAGTTTCGGCAGGACCTACGAGCAGTACTTC. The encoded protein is CASSFGRTYEQYF.

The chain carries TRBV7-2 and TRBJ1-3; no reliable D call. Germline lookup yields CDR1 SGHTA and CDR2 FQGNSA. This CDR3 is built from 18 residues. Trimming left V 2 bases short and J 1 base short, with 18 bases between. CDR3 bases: TGTGCCAGCAGCTTATCCGCTCCAGTCGGGGAATCTGGAAACACCATATATTTT. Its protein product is CASSLSAPVGESGNTIYF.

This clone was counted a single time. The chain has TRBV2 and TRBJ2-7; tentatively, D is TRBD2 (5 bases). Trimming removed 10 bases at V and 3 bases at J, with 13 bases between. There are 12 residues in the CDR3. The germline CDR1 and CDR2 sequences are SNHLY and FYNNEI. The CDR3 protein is CAIKGEVYEQYF. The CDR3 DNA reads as TGTGCCATCAAGGGAGAGGTCTACGAGCAGTACTTC. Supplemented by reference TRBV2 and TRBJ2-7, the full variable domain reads EPEVTQTPSHQVTQMGQEVILRCVPISNHLYFYWYRQILGQKVEFLVSFYNNEISEKSEIFDDQFSVERPDGSNFTLKIRSTKLEDSAMYFCAIKGEVYEQYFGPGTRLTVT.

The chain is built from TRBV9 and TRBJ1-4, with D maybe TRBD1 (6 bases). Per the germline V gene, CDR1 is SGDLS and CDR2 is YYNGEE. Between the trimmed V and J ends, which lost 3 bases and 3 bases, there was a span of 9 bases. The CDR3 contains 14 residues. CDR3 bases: TGTGCCAGCAGCGCTGAGGGGGCTAATGAAAAACTGTTTTTT. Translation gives CASSAEGANEKLFF.

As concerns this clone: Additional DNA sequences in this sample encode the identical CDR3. The CDR3 is CASSPGTGAYEQYF. The CDR3 nucleotides read TGTGCCAGTAGTCCCGGGACAGGGGCCTACGAGCAGTACTTC. The rearrangement joins TRBV19 to TRBJ2-7; the match to TRBD1 covers 10 bases. This CDR3 spans 14 amino acids. CDR1 and CDR2 (germline): LNHDA, SQIVND (reference sequence). Trimming removed 5 bases from V and 2 bases from J; junction bases left unmatched: 3.

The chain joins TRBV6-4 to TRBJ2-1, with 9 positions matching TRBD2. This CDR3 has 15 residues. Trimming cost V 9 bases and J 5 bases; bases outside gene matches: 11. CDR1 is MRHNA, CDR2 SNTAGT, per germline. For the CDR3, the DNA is TGTGCCAGTTCTAGCGGGATAGGTGTAAACAATGAGCAGTTCTTC. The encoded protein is CASSSGIGVNNEQFF.